The TCR beta chain described here comes from a study of identical twins. Study-wide points: The presence of invariant MAIT and iNKT cells could partly confound analyses of zero-insertion sequences.

With template switching, a universal primer site was added, and the cDNA carried unique molecular identifiers. TCRdb reprocessed the 5' RACE reads with MiXCR, giving one entry per CDR3 protein. The sample yields roughly 230,000 distinct CDR3 sequences, about 8% seen once. Note on this clonotype: Its antigen is not known.

V was trimmed by 6 bases and J by 4 bases, leaving 16 bases between them. This CDR3 has 16 residues. In addition, the sample was reused for a study of yellow fever vaccine responses in identical twins.

The V and J genes are TRBV12-3 or TRBV12-4 and TRBJ2-6; TRBD1 is a possible D gene (6 bases). Material: CD8+ T cells sorted from blood. The sequence came from a woman under 30 in good health. CDR3 protein: CASSDLTGLGANVLTF. CDR3 nucleotide sequence: TGTGCCAGCAGCGACCTGACAGGTCTGGGGGCCAACGTCCTGACTTTC.